The clone carrying this TCR beta chain was seen ten or more times. Antigen: not known. The CDR3 spans 13 residues. V was pared by 7 bases and J by 3 bases, with 10 bases between. In germline, CDR1 is MNHNY, CDR2 SVGAGI (reference sequence). These data come from a study of T-cell memory formation after mild COVID-19. Study conclusions and caveats: There was no confirmation that second-wave clones peaking on day 37 were SARS-CoV-2 specific.

TCRdb called the 5' RACE reads again in MiXCR, with one record for every CDR3 protein. The top ten hold approximately 3.5% of the sample, which has approximately 230,000 distinct CDR3 sequences, about a sixth seen once. The V gene is TRBV6-6, the J gene TRBJ2-1; D perhaps matches TRBD1 (6 bases). The receptor comes from a man between 18 and 29 years old who had mild COVID-19 (a few samples of this study predate the infection). Cell type and time point are not known. The sample comprised PBMCs or a T cell subset sorted from them (not recorded which). The CDR3 loop is CASTQGYYNEQFF. As DNA, the CDR3 is TGTGCCAGCACACAGGGATACTACAATGAGCAGTTCTTC.